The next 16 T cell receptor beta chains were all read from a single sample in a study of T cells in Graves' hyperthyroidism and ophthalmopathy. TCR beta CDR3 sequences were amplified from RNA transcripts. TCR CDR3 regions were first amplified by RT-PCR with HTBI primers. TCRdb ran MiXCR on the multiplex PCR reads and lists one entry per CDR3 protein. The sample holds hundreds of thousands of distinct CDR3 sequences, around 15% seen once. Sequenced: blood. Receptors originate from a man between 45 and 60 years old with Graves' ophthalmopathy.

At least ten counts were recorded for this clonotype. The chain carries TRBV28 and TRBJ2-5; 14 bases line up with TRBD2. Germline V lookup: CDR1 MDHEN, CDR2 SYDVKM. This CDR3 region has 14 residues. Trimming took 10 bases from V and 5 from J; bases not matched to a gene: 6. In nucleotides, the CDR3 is TGTGCCACCCAGGGACTAGCGGGAGCCGAGACCCAGTACTTC. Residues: CATQGLAGAETQYF.

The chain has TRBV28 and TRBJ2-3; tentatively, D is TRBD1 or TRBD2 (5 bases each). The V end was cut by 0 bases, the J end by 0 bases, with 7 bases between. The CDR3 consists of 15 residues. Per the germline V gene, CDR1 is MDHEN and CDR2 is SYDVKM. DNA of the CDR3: TGTGCCAGCAGTTTATGGGGGGACAGCACAGATACGCAGTATTTT. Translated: CASSLWGDSTDTQYF.

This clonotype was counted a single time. The CDR3 DNA sequence: TGTGCCACCAAACGCAGACTAGCGGGAGGGTACAATGAGCAGTTCTTC. Translation: CATKRRLAGGYNEQFF. The chain is built from TRBV15 and TRBJ2-1; 14 positions match TRBD2. The V gene's germline CDR1 is LNHNV and CDR2 YYDKDF (reference sequence). Trimming cost V 7 bases and J 4 bases; bases outside gene matches: 6. The CDR3 is 16 amino acids.

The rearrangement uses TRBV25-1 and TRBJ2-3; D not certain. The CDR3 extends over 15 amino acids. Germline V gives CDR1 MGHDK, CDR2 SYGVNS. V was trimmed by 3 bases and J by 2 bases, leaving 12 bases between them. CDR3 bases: TGTGCCAGCAGTGAGGTTACACTATTCACAGATACGCAGTATTTT. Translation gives CASSEVTLFTDTQYF.

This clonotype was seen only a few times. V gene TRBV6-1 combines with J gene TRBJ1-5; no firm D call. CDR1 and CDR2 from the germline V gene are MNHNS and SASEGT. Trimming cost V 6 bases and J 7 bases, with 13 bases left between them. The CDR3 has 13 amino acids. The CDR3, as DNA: TGTGCCAGCAGCCCCGAGGCAGGCCAGCCCCAGCATTTT. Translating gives CASSPEAGQPQHF.

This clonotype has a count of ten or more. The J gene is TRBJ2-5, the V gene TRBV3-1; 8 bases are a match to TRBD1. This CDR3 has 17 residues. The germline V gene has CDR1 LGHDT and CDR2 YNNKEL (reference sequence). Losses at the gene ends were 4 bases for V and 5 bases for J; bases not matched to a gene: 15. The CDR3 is CASSRLDGTGVRETQYF. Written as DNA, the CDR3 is TGTGCCAGCAGCCGTTTGGACGGGACAGGCGTACGGGAGACCCAGTACTTC.

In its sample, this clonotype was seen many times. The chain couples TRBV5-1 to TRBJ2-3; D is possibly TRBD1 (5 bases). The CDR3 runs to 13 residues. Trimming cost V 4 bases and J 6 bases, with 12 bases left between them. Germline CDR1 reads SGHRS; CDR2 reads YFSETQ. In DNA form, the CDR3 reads TGCGCCAGCAGCGAGACAGTTTCGGATACGCAGTATTTT. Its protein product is CASSETVSDTQYF.

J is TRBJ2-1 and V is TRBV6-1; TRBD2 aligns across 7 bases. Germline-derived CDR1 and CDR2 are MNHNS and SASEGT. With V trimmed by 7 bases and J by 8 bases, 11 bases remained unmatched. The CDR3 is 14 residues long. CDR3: CASTSGEGIYEQFF. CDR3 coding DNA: TGTGCCAGCACCTCCGGGGAGGGCATCTATGAGCAGTTCTTC.

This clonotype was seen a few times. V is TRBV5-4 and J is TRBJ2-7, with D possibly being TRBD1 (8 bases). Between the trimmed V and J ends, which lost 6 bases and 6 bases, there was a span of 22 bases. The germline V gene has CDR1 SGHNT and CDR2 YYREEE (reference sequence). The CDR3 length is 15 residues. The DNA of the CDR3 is TGTGCCAGCAACTCCTACCCCAGCGGGACAGGCGAGCAGTACTTC. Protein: CASNSYPSGTGEQYF.

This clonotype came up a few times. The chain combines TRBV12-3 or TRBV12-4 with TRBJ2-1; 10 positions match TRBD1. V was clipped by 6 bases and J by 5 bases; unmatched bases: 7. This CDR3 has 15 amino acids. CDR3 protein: CASSRTGGHHNEQFF. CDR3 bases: TGTGCCAGCAGCCGGACAGGGGGTCATCACAATGAGCAGTTCTTC.

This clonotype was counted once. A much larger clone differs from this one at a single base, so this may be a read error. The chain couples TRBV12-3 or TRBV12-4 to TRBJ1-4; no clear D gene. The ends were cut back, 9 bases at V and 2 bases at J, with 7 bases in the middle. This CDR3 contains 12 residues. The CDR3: CASHRTNEKLFF. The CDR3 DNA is TGTGCCAGTCACCGCACTAATGAAAAACTGTTTTTT.

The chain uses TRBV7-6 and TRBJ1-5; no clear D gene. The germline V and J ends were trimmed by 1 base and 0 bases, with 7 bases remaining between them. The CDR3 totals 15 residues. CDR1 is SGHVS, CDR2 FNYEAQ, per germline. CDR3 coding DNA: TGTGCCAGCAGCTTAGAGCAGTATAGCAATCAGCCCCAGCATTTT. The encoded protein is CASSLEQYSNQPQHF.

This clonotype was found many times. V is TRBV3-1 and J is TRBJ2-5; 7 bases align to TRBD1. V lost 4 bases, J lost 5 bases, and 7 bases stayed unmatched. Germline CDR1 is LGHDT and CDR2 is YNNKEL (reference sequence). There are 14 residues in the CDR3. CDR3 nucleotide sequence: TGTGCCAGCAGCCCTCGAGGGGGCCCTGAGACCCAGTACTTC. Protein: CASSPRGGPETQYF.

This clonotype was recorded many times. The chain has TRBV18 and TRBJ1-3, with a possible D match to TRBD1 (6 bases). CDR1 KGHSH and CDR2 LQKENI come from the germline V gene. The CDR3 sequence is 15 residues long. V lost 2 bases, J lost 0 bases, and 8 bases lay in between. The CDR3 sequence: CASSPVRGSGNTIYF. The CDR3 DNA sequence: TGTGCCAGCTCACCAGTCAGGGGCTCTGGAAACACCATATATTTT.

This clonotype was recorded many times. CDR3 nucleotides: TGTGCCAGCAGCGGAGTGGGCGGCAGCTATTACTCCTACAATGAGCAGTTCTTC. Translated, it gives CASSGVGGSYYSYNEQFF. The chain combines TRBV9 with TRBJ2-1; D gene ambiguous. CDR1 is SGDLS, CDR2 YYNGEE, per germline. The ends were cut back, 3 bases at V and 0 bases at J, with 19 bases in the middle. This CDR3 region has 18 residues.

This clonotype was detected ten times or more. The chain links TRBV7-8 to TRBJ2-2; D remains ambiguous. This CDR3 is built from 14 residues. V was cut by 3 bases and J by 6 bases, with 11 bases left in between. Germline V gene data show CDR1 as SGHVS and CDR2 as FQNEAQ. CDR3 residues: CASSFLTTAGELFF. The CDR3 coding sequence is TGTGCCAGCAGCTTCCTTACTACGGCCGGGGAGCTGTTTTTT. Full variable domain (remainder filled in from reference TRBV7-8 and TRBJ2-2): GAGVSQSPRYKVAKRGQDVALRCDPISGHVSLFWYQQALGQGPEFLTYFQNEAQLDKSGLPSDRFFAERPEGSVSTLKIQRTQQEDSAVYLCASSFLTTAGELFFGEGSRLTVL.